These 23 T cell receptor beta chains share one sample of origin, sequenced in a study of blood T cells in healthy people across ages. A sample-barcoded 5' primer and a J-beta primer mix were used in a second PCR of roughly 6 to 12 cycles. TCRdb fed the 5' RACE reads into MiXCR, producing one record per CDR3 protein. The sample has about 800,000 distinct CDR3 sequences; about three fifths are singletons. Sequencing used blood. These receptors were taken from a young man in good health.

The chain carries TRBV6-1 and TRBJ1-2; unclear D gene. V was pared by 4 bases and J by 3 bases, with 6 bases between. Germline V gene lookup returns CDR1 MNHNS and CDR2 SASEGT. The CDR3 consists of 12 residues. The CDR3 region is CASSVAYYGYTF. CDR3 coding DNA: TGTGCCAGCAGTGTGGCATACTATGGCTACACCTTC.

The rearrangement links TRBV28 to TRBJ1-5; D gene ambiguous. The CDR3 extends over 13 amino acids. Germline assignment: CDR1 MDHEN and CDR2 SYDVKM. The V and J ends lost 5 bases and 3 bases respectively, with 8 bases between them. CDR3: CASSPRSNQPQHF. CDR3 nucleotides: TGTGCCAGCAGTCCCCGATCCAATCAGCCCCAGCATTTT. Using reference TRBV28 and TRBJ1-5 for the parts outside the CDR3, the full variable domain is DVKVTQSSRYLVKRTGEKVFLECVQDMDHENMFWYRQDPGLGLRLIYFSYDVKMKEKGDIPEGYSVSREKKERFSLILESASTNQTSMYLCASSPRSNQPQHFGDGTRLSIL.

The chain has TRBV20-1 and TRBJ1-6; 11 nucleotides match TRBD1. The CDR3 totals 15 residues. Germline V gene data show CDR1 as DFQATT and CDR2 as SNEGSKA (reference sequence). Trimming removed 5 bases from V and 10 bases from J; junction bases left unmatched: 10. The CDR3 sequence is CSAFAGTGGGSPLHF. The CDR3 DNA reads TGCAGTGCTTTCGCCGGGACAGGGGGTGGATCACCCCTCCACTTT.

The chain joins TRBV13 to TRBJ2-4, with 9 bases that match TRBD1. Trimming cost V 5 bases and J 8 bases; bases outside gene matches: 7. Germline CDR1 is PRHDT and CDR2 is FYEKMQ (reference sequence). CDR3 length equals 14 residues. This CDR3 is CASSRDREVHIQYF. CDR3 DNA: TGTGCCAGCAGCAGGGACAGGGAAGTTCACATTCAGTACTTC. Together with reference TRBV13 and TRBJ2-4, the CDR3 gives the full variable domain: AAGVIQSPRHLIKEKRETATLKCYPIPRHDTVYWYQQGPGQDPQFLISFYEKMQSDKGSIPDRFSAQQFSDYHSELNMSSLELGDSALYFCASSRDREVHIQYFGAGTRLSVL.

The chain carries TRBV6-5 and TRBJ2-3, with D tentatively TRBD1 or TRBD2 (7 bases each). The CDR3 length is 12 residues. Trimming took off 6 bases at V and 8 bases at J, with 12 bases between the two ends. Germline values: CDR1 MNHEY, CDR2 SVGAGI. CDR3 loop: CASRTRGGTQYF. In DNA form, the CDR3 reads TGTGCCAGCAGAACCAGGGGGGGTACGCAGTATTTT.

The genes are TRBV24-1 and TRBJ2-1; no clear D. Germline assignment: CDR1 KGHDR and CDR2 SFDVKD. V lost 4 bases to trimming and J lost 6 bases, with 6 bases between them. The CDR3 sequence is 12 residues long. Here the CDR3 DNA reads TGTGCCACCAGTGACAGGTCCAATGAGCAGTTCTTC. Its protein is CATSDRSNEQFF.

CDR3 sequence (DNA): TGCGCCAGCAGCTTGCCCTCCAGGGGGCTGAATGGCTACACCTTC. As protein: CASSLPSRGLNGYTF. This rearrangement joins TRBV5-1 to TRBJ1-2, with TRBD1 matching over 8 bases. The CDR3 has 15 amino acids. Trimming took 1 base from V and 6 from J; bases not matched to a gene: 8. In germline, CDR1 is SGHRS, CDR2 YFSETQ. Together with reference TRBV5-1 and TRBJ1-2, the CDR3 gives the full variable domain: KAGVTQTPRYLIKTRGQQVTLSCSPISGHRSVSWYQQTPGQGLQFLFEYFSETQRNKGNFPGRFSGRQFSNSRSEMNVSTLELGDSALYLCASSLPSRGLNGYTFGSGTRLTVV.

In this sample, this clonotype turned up a few times. This chain joins TRBV11-2 and TRBJ2-4, with 7 bases aligning to TRBD1. The CDR3 consists of 14 residues. CDR1 is SGHAT, CDR2 FQNNGV, per germline. V lost 5 bases and J lost 4; bases outside the gene matches: 5. CDR3 nucleotide sequence: TGTGCCAGCAGCCCCCCGGGACAGAAAAACATTCAGTACTTC. Residues: CASSPPGQKNIQYF.

The chain employs TRBV5-1 and TRBJ2-2; 8 bases line up with TRBD2. The length of the CDR3 is 15 residues. Germline CDR1 SGHRS, CDR2 YFSETQ. J lost 4 bases, V lost 3 bases, and 5 bases had no gene match. The CDR3 nucleotides are TGCGCCAGCAGCTCCGGGACTAGTGTCACCGGGGAGCTGTTTTTT. This encodes CASSSGTSVTGELFF.

This clonotype was detected only a few times. The V and J genes are TRBV4-3 and TRBJ2-1; D is possibly TRBD1 or TRBD2 (5 bases each). The CDR3 spans 16 residues. Germline V gene sequence: CDR1 LGHNA, CDR2 YSLEER. V was cut by 1 base and J by 2 bases, with 12 bases left in between. The CDR3 DNA reads as TGCGCCAGCAGCCAAGCAGGGAGACCGACCTACAATGAGCAGTTCTTC. It specifies CASSQAGRPTYNEQFF.

The chain combines TRBV21-1 with TRBJ2-1; no check of the table's D call, TRBD2, against the DNA was made. TRBV21-1 is an annotated pseudogene. The CDR3 is made up of 17 amino acids. CDR3 DNA: TGTGCCAGCAGCCCTACACGGGTCGGGAGGACGTACAATGAGCAGTTCTTC. This gives the protein CASSPTRVGRTYNEQFF.

This chain connects TRBV9 to TRBJ2-1; TRBD2 matches 7 bases. Per the germline V gene, CDR1 is SGDLS and CDR2 is YYNGEE. Trimming cost V 4 bases and J 9 bases; bases outside gene matches: 13. The CDR3 consists of 15 residues. The CDR3 protein is CASSPYQASGGEQFF. The CDR3, as DNA: TGTGCCAGCAGCCCCTATCAAGCTAGCGGCGGTGAGCAGTTCTTC.

The chain combines TRBV6-5 with TRBJ1-2; no reliable D call. Per germline, CDR1 MNHEY and CDR2 SVGAGI. This CDR3 comprises 14 residues. V lost 2 bases and J 4 bases, leaving 11 bases between the germline ends. CDR3 sequence: CASSYASLGYGYTF. The CDR3 DNA follows: TGTGCCAGCAGTTACGCGTCATTGGGCTATGGCTACACCTTC.

This clonotype was observed many times. The V gene is TRBV6-2 or TRBV6-3, the J gene TRBJ2-4; a possible D gene is TRBD1 (6 bases). The germline V gene has CDR1 MNHEY and CDR2 SVGEGT. This CDR3 has 17 amino acids. The V end was cut by 3 bases, the J end by 3 bases, with 18 bases between. In nucleotides, the CDR3 is TGTGCCAGCAGTTATCGTTCGACAGGTTTGGGCAAAAACATTCAGTACTTC. Translated: CASSYRSTGLGKNIQYF.

The chain employs TRBV2 and TRBJ1-2, with 8 nucleotides matching TRBD1. Germline CDR1 reads SNHLY; CDR2 reads FYNNEI. J lost 7 bases, V lost 7 bases, and 5 bases had no gene match. This CDR3 comprises 12 residues. The CDR3 protein is CASTEDRVGYTF. In DNA form, the CDR3 reads TGTGCCAGCACCGAGGACAGGGTTGGCTACACCTTC.

The rearrangement links TRBV6-6 to TRBJ1-4; D remains ambiguous. From germline, CDR1 is MNHNY and CDR2 SVGAGI (reference sequence). Deletions cut 8 bases from V and 4 bases from J, with 5 bases between. The CDR3 is 11 amino acids. The CDR3 nucleotides read TGTGCCAGCTACAATAATGAAAAACTGTTTTTT. Translation gives CASYNNEKLFF.

This clonotype was detected only a few times. This chain connects TRBV29-1 to TRBJ2-7; 9 nucleotides match TRBD1. V lost 4 bases, J lost 4 bases, and 8 bases stayed unmatched. Germline CDR1 is SQVTM and CDR2 is ANQGSEA. The CDR3 has 14 residues. CDR3 sequence reads: CSVVRGTGQYEQYF. The CDR3 DNA follows: TGCAGCGTTGTCCGGGGGACAGGGCAATACGAGCAGTACTTC.

The chain recombines TRBV5-1 with TRBJ2-2, with 8 bases matching TRBD1. There are 13 residues in the CDR3. V gave up 3 bases and J gave up 6 bases; unmatched junction bases: 1. Germline loops: CDR1 SGHRS, CDR2 YFSETQ. As DNA, the CDR3 is TGCGCCAGCAGCTGGACAGGGCCCGGGGAGCTGTTTTTT. This encodes CASSWTGPGELFF.

This clonotype has a handful of counts. The chain's CDR3 is CASSYMRGGGYEQYF. The DNA for the CDR3 is TGTGCCAGCAGTTATATGAGGGGGGGCGGGTACGAGCAGTACTTC. The V gene is TRBV7-2, the J gene TRBJ2-4; D is possibly TRBD2 (7 bases). Near its end, the DNA agrees better with TRBJ2-7, so the J call may be wrong. The CDR3 sequence is 15 residues long. In germline, CDR1 is SGHTA, CDR2 FQGNSA.

This clonotype appeared a few times. The chain recombines TRBV7-3 with TRBJ2-5; TRBD2 might be the D (6 bases). Germline loops: CDR1 SGHTA, CDR2 FQGTGA. The CDR3 length is 17 residues. Trimming shortened V by 1 base and J by 1 base, and 16 bases separated the two germline ends. CDR3 sequence reads: CASSLSPLREPQETQYF. CDR3 nucleotides: TGTGCCAGCAGCTTAAGTCCACTCCGGGAGCCCCAAGAGACCCAGTACTTC.

The chain combines TRBV12-3 or TRBV12-4 with TRBJ2-3, with 7 positions matching TRBD2. This CDR3 has 15 residues. J lost 4 bases, V lost 1 base, and 5 bases had no gene match. The chain's CDR3 is CASSLGTSKSDTQYF. CDR3 nucleotides: TGTGCCAGCAGTTTAGGGACTAGTAAGTCAGATACGCAGTATTTT.

This sequence joins TRBV12-3 or TRBV12-4 and TRBJ1-2; 8 bases line up with TRBD1. This CDR3 contains 12 residues. The junction had 6 bases not matched to a gene; V was cut back by 7 bases and J by 8 bases. In DNA form, the CDR3 reads TGTGCCAGCACCATACAGGGGGTAGGCTACACCTTC. This encodes CASTIQGVGYTF.

For this clonotype: The junction departs from the called germline gene at one end, perhaps through a read error. CDR3 sequence reads: CASSLGQTNQPQHF. CDR3 DNA sequence: TGTGCCAGCAGTTTGGGGCAGACTAATCAGCCCCAGCATTTT. The chain has TRBV5-6 and TRBJ1-5; tentatively, D is TRBD1 (5 bases). CDR1 SGHDT and CDR2 YYEEEE come from the germline V gene. The CDR3 has 14 residues.